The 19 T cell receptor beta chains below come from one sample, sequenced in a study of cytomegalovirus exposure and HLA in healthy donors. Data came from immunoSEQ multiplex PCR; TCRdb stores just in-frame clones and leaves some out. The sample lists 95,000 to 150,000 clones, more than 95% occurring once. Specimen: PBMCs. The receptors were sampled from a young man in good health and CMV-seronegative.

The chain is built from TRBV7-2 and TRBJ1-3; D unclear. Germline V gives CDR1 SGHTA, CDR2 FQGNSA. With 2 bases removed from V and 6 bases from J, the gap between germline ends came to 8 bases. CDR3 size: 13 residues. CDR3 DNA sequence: TGTGCCAGCAGCTTAATCGGTGTAAACACCATATATTTT. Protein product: CASSLIGVNTIYF. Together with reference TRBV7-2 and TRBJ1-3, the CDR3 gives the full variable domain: GAGVSQSPSNKVTEKGKDVELRCDPISGHTALYWYRQSLGQGLEFLIYFQGNSAPDKSGLPSDRFSAERTGGSVSTLTIQRTQQEDSAVYLCASSLIGVNTIYFGEGSWLTVV.

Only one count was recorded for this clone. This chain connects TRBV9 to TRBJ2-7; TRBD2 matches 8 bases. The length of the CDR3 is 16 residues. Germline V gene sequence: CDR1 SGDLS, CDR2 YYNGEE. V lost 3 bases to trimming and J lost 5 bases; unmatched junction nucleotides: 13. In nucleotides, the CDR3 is TGTGCCAGCAGCGCAGCCACGGGGACTAGTAGGGACGAGCAGTACTTC. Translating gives CASSAATGTSRDEQYF. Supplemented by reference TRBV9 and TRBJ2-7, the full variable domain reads DSGVTQTPKHLITATGQRVTLRCSPRSGDLSVYWYQQSLDQGLQFLIQYYNGEERAKGNILERFSAQQFPDLHSELNLSSLELGDSALYFCASSAATGTSRDEQYFGPGTRLTVT.

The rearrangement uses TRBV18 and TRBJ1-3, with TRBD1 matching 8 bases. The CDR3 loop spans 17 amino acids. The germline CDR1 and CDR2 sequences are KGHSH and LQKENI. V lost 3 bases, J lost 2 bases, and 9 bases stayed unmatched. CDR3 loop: CASSPDRDRFPGNTIYF. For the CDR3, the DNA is TGTGCCAGCTCACCGGATCGGGACAGGTTCCCTGGAAACACCATATATTTT.

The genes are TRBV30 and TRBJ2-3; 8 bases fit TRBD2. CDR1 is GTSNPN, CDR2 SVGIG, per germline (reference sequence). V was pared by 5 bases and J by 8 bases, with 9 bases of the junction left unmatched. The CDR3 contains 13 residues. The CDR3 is CAWVAGGIGTQYF. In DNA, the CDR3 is TGTGCCTGGGTGGCGGGAGGAATAGGTACGCAGTATTTT.

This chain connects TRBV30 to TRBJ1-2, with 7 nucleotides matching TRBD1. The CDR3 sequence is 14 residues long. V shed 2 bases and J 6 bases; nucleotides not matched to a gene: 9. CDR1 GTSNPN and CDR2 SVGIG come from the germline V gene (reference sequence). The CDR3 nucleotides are TGTGCCTGGAGTCGACAGGGAGTACGGAATGGCTACACCTTC. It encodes CAWSRQGVRNGYTF.

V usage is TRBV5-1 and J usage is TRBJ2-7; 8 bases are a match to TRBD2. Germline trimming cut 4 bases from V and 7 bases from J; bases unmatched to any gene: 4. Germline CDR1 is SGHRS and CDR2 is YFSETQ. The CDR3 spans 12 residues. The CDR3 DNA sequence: TGCGCCAGCAGCCTTAGCGGGATTGAGCAGTACTTC. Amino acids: CASSLSGIEQYF.

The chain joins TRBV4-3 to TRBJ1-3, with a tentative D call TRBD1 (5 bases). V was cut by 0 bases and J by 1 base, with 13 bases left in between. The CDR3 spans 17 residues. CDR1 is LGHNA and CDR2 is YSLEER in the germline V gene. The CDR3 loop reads CASSQEGVHVSGNTIYF. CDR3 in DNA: TGCGCCAGCAGCCAAGAAGGGGTTCATGTGTCTGGAAACACCATATATTTT.

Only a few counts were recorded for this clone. The CDR3: CSVEPGLQETQYF. CDR3 bases: TGCAGCGTGGAGCCGGGACTACAAGAGACCCAGTACTTC. The V gene is TRBV29-1, the J gene TRBJ2-5; 7 bases are shared with TRBD2. From germline, CDR1 is SQVTM and CDR2 ANQGSEA. The ends lost 6 bases at V and 2 bases at J; junction bases unmatched: 6. The CDR3 is 13 amino acids.

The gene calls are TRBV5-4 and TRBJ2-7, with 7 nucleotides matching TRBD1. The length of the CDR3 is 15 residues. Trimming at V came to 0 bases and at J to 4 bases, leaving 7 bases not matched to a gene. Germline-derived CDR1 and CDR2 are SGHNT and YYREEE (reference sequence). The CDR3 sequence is CASSLAGGTAYEQYF. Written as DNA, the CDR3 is TGTGCCAGCAGCTTGGCAGGGGGAACTGCTTACGAGCAGTACTTC.

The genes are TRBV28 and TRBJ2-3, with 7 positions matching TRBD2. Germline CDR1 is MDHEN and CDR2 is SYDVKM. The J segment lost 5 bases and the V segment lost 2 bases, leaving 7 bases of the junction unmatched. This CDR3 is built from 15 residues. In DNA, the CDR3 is TGTGCCAGCAGTTTACTGCGGGAGAGGAGAGATACGCAGTATTTT. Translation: CASSLLRERRDTQYF.

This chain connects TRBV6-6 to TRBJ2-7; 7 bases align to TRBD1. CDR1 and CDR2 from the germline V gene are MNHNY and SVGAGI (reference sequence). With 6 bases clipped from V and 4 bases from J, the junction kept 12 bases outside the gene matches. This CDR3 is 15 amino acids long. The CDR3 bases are TGTGCCAGCAGCTTACCTGGGACAGATTCTTACGAGCAGTACTTC. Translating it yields CASSLPGTDSYEQYF.

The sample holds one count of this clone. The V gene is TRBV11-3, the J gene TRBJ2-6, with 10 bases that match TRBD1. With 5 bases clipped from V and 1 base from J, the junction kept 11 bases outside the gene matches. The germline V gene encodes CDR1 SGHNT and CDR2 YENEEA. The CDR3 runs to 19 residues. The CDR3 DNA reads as TGTGCCAGCAGCGCACCCTGGGGGACAGGGGAATCTGGGGCCAACGTCCTGACTTTC. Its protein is CASSAPWGTGESGANVLTF.

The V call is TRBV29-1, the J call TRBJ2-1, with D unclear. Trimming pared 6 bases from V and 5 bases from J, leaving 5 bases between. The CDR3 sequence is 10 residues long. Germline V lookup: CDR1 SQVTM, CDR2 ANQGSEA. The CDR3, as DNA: TGCAGCGTGCGGAACAATGAGCAGTTCTTC. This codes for CSVRNNEQFF.

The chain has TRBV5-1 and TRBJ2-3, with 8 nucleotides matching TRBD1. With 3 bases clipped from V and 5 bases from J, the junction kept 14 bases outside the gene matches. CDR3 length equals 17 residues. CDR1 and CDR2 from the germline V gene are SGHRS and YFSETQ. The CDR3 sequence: CASSSLGGTGGVDTQYF. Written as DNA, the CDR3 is TGCGCCAGCAGCTCCTTAGGAGGGACAGGCGGGGTAGATACGCAGTATTTT.

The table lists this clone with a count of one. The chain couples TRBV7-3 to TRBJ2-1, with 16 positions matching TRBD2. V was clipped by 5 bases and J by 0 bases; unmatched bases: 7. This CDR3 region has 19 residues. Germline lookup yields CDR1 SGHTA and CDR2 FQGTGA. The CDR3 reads CASSVGLAGGLSSYNEQFF. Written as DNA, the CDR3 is TGTGCCAGCAGCGTGGGACTAGCGGGAGGGTTGAGCTCCTACAATGAGCAGTTCTTC.

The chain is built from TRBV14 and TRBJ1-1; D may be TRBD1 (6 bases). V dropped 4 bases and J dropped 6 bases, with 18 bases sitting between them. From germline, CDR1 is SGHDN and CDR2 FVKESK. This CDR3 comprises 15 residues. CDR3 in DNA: TGTGCCAGCAGCCGGGGGCAGATCCCCTTCGCTGAAGCTTTCTTT. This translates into CASSRGQIPFAEAFF.

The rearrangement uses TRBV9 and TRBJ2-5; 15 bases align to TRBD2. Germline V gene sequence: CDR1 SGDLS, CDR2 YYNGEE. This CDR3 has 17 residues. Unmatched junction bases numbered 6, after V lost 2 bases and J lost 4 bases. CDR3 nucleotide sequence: TGTGCCAGCAGCGTTTACCCGGGACTAGCGGGAGGAGAGACCCAGTACTTC. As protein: CASSVYPGLAGGETQYF.

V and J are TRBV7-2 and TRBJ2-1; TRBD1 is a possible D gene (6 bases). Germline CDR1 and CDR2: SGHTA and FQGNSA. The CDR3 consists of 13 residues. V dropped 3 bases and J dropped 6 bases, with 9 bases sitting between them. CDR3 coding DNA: TGTGCCAGCAGCTTCGACAGGAGCAATGAGCAGTTCTTC. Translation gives CASSFDRSNEQFF.

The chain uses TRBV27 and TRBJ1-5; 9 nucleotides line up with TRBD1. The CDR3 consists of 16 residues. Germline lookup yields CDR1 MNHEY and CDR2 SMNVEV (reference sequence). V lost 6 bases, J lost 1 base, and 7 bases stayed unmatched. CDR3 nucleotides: TGTGCCAGCAGCTTTACAACAGGGGGCAGCAATCAGCCCCAGCATTTT. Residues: CASSFTTGGSNQPQHF.